This TCR beta chain was recovered during a study of blood T cell repertoires in COVID-19. In this sample, this clone turned up once. Data came from immunoSEQ multiplex PCR; TCRdb stores just in-frame clones and leaves some out. The top ten clones hold around 3.6% of a sample with more than 200,000 clones, roughly 88% of them seen once. The CDR3 covers 14 residues. The V end was cut by 6 bases, the J end by 3 bases, with 12 bases between. Germline assignment: CDR1 LGHDT and CDR2 YNNKEL (reference sequence). The sample consisted of PBMCs or T cells enriched from blood (not recorded which). This chain uses TRBV3-1 (or the pseudogene TRBV3-2) with TRBJ1-5, with D hard to call. The TCR originated in a woman aged 30 to 39 who had been exposed to COVID-19. The CDR3 region is CASSPAYSNQPQHF. The CDR3 bases are TGTGCCAGCAGTCCCGCCTATTCCAATCAGCCCCAGCATTTT.